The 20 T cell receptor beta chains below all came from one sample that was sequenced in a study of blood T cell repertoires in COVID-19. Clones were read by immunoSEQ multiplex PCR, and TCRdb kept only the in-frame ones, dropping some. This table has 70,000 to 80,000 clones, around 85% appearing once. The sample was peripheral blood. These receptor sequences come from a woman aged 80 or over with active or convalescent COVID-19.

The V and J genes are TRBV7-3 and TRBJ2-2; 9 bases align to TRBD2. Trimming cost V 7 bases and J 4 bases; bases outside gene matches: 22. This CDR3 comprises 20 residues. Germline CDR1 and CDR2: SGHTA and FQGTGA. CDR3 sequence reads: CASTTIPGLATNPATGELFF. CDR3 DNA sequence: TGTGCCAGCACTACAATTCCGGGACTAGCTACGAACCCGGCCACCGGGGAGCTGTTTTTT.

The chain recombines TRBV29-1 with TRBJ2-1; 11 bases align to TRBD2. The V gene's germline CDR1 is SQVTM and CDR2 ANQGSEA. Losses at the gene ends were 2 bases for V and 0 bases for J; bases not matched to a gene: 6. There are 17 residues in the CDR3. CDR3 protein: CSVELAGGLSSYNEQFF. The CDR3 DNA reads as TGCAGCGTTGAACTAGCGGGGGGTCTAAGCTCCTACAATGAGCAGTTCTTC.

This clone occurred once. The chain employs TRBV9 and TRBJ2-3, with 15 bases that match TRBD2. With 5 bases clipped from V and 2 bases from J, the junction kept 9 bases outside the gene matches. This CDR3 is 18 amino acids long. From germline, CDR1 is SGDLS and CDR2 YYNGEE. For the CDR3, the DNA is TGTGCCAGCAGTCAGAGGACTAGCGGGGGGGAAATCACAGATACGCAGTATTTT. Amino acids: CASSQRTSGGEITDTQYF.

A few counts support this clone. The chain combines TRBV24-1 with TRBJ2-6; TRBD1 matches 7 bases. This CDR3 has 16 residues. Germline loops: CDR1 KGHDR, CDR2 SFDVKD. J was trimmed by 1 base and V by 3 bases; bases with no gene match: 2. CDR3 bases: TGTGCCACCAGTGATGCCAGGGGGTCTGGGGCCAACGTCCTGACTTTC. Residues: CATSDARGSGANVLTF.

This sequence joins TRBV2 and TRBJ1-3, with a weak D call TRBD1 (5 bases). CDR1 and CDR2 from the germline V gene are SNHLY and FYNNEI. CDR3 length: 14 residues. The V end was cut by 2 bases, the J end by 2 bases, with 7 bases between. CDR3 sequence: CASSEQGPGNTIYF. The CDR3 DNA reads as TGTGCCAGCAGTGAACAGGGCCCTGGAAACACCATATATTTT.

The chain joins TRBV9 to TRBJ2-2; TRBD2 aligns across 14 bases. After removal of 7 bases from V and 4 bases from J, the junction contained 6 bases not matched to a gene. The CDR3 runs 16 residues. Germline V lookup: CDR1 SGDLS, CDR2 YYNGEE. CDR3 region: CASSRGLAGVTGELFF. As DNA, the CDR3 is TGTGCCAGCTCACGGGGACTAGCGGGGGTCACCGGGGAGCTGTTTTTT.

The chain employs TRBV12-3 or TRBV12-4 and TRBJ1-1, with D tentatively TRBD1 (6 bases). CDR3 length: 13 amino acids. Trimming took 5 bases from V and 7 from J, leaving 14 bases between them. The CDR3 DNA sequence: TGTGCCAGCAGTACACAGGGTTTTGGTGAAGCTTTCTTT. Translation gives CASSTQGFGEAFF.

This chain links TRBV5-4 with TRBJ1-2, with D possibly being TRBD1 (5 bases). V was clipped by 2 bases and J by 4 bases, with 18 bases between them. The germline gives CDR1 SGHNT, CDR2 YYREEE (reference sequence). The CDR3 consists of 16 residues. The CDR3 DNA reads TGTGCCAGCAGCTTATCCAGACAGCGCTCAAGCTATGGCTACACCTTC. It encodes CASSLSRQRSSYGYTF.

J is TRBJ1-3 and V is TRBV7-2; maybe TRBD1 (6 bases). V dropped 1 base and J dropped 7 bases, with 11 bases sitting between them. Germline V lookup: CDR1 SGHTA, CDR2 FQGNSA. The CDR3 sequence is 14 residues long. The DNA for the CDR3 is TGTGCCAGCAGCTTAGGACAGGTTTGGAACACCATATATTTT. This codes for CASSLGQVWNTIYF. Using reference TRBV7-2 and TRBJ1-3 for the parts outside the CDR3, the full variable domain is GAGVSQSPSNKVTEKGKDVELRCDPISGHTALYWYRQSLGQGLEFLIYFQGNSAPDKSGLPSDRFSAERTGGSVSTLTIQRTQQEDSAVYLCASSLGQVWNTIYFGEGSWLTVV.

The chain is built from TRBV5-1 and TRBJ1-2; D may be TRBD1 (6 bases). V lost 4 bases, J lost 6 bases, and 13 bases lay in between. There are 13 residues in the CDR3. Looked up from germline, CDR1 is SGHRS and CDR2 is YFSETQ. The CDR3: CASSPQGLDGYTF. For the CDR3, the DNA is TGCGCCAGCAGCCCACAGGGTCTCGATGGCTACACCTTC. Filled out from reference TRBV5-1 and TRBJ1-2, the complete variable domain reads KAGVTQTPRYLIKTRGQQVTLSCSPISGHRSVSWYQQTPGQGLQFLFEYFSETQRNKGNFPGRFSGRQFSNSRSEMNVSTLELGDSALYLCASSPQGLDGYTFGSGTRLTVV.

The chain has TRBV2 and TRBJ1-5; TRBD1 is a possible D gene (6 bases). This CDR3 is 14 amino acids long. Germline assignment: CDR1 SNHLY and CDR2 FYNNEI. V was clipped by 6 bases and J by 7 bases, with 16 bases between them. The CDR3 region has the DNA TGTGCCAGCAGGCCAGTTTCAGGGGCACAGCCCCAGCATTTT. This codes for CASRPVSGAQPQHF.

The CDR3 protein is CASSSGDRANEQYF. CDR3 coding DNA: TGTGCCAGCAGCTCTGGGGACAGGGCCAACGAGCAGTACTTC. The V and J genes are TRBV28 and TRBJ2-7, with TRBD1 identical over 9 bases. From germline, CDR1 is MDHEN and CDR2 SYDVKM. V shed 6 bases and J 5 bases; nucleotides not matched to a gene: 8. The CDR3 consists of 14 residues.

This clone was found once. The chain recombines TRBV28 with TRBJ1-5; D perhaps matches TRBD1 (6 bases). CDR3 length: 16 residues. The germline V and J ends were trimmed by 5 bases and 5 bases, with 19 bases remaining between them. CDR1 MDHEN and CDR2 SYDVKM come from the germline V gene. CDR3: CASSEFGGALDQPQHF. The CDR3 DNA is TGTGCCAGCAGTGAGTTTGGGGGGGCCTTGGATCAGCCCCAGCATTTT.

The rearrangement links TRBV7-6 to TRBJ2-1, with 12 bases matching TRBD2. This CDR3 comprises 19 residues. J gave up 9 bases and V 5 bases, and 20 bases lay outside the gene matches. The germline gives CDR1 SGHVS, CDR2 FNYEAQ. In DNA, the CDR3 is TGTGCCAGCAGCCCCCGGGCTAGCGGGGGGGCCTCACTCATCGGTGAGCAGTTCTTC. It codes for CASSPRASGGASLIGEQFF.

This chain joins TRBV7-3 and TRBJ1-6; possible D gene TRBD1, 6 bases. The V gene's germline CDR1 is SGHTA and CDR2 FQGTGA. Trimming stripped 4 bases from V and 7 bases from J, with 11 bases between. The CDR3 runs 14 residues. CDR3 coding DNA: TGTGCCAGCAGCTCCGCAGGGGTAAATTCACCCCTCCACTTT. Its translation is CASSSAGVNSPLHF.

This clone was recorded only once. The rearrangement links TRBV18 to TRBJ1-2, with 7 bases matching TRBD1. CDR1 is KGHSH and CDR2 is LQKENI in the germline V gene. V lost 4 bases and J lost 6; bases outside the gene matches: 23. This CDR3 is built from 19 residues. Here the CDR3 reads CASSLGILRDSNGADGYTF. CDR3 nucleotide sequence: TGTGCCAGCTCACTTGGTATACTCCGGGACAGCAATGGGGCGGATGGCTACACCTTC.

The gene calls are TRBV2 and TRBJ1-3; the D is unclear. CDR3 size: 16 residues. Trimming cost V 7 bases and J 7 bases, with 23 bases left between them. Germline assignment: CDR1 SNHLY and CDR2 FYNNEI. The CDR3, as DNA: TGTGCCAGCACGACTTGGGTAAAAGAAATTAGGAACACCATATATTTT. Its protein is CASTTWVKEIRNTIYF.

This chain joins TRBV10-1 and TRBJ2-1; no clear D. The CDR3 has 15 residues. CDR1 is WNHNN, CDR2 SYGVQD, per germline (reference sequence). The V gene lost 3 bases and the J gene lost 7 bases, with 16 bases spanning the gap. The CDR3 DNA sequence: TGCGCCAGCAGTGAAGTAGTGTCGTCTTCTAATGAGCAGTTCTTC. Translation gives CASSEVVSSSNEQFF.

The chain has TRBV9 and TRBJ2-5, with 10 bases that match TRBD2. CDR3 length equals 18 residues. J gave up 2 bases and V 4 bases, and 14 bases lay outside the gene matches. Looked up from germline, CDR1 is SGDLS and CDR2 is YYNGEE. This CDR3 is CASSRTSFGSGGQETQYF. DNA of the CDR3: TGTGCCAGCAGCCGTACTTCTTTTGGTAGCGGGGGGCAAGAGACCCAGTACTTC.

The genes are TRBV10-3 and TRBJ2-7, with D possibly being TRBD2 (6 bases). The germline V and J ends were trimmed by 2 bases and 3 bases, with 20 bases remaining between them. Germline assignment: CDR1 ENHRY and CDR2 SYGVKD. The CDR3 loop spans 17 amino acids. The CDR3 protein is CAISELWVRGTLYEQYF. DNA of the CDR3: TGTGCCATCAGTGAGCTTTGGGTCCGGGGGACCCTCTACGAGCAGTACTTC.